The clone carrying this TCR beta chain has just a few counts. Its target is unknown. With V trimmed by 7 bases and J by 5 bases, 10 bases remained unmatched. The CDR3 is made up of 15 amino acids. The germline V gene encodes CDR1 MNHNS and CDR2 SASEGT. The PCR employed 60 Vbeta primers together with 13 Jbeta primers. Sequenced by immunoSEQ multiplex PCR; TCRdb stores in-frame clones only, minus some. The sample yields some 150,000 clones, around 80% seen once. This sample is drawn from a study of cytomegalovirus exposure and HLA in healthy donors. About the study: When fewer than 400 donors were genotyped, roughly 82% of them were found to fall in the Caucasian-associated ancestry cluster.

General study findings and limits: In an earlier analysis, productive rearrangement rates for most beta V segments clustered near 87% or 30%. With high specificity and sensitivity, the classifier reportedly diagnosed cytomegalovirus status. Researchers reported that a few CMV-associated chains were confirmed in vitro as CMV antigen-specific.

The origin of this receptor is a man in his forties in good health and CMV-seronegative. Specimen: PBMCs. V usage is TRBV6-1 and J usage is TRBJ1-4, with 7 bases aligning to TRBD1. The CDR3 reads CASNVQGRLNEKLFF. CDR3 DNA sequence: TGTGCCAGCAACGTACAGGGGAGACTGAATGAAAAACTGTTTTTT.